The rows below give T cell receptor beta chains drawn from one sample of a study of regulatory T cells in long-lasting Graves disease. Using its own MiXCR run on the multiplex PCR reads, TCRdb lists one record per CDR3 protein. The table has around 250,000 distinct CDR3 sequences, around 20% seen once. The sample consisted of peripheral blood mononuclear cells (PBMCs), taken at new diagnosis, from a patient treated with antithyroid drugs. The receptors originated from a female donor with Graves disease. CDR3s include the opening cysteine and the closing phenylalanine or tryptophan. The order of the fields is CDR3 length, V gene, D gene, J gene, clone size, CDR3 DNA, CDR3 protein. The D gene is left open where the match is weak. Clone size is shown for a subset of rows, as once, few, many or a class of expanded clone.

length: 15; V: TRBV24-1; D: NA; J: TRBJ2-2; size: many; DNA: TGTGCCACCAGTGCCGTAACAGGGAACACCGGGGAGCTGTTTTTT; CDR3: CATSAVTGNTGELFF
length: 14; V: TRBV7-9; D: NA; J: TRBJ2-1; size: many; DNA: TGTGCCAGCAGCTTTGCAAGTAGGGGGAATGAGCAGTTCTTC; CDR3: CASSFASRGNEQFF
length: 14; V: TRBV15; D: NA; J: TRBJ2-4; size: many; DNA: TGTGCCACCAGCAGAGATTTTGCGGGTCAGAATCAGTACTTC; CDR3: CATSRDFAGQNQYF
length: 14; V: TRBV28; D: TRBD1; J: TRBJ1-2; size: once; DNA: TGTGCCAGCAGTTCAGGGGGCGTCCCCTATGGCTACACCTTC; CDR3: CASSSGGVPYGYTF
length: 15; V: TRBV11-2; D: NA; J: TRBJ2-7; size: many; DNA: TGTGCCAGCAGCTCCTTAGGGACGGGCCATTACGAGCAGTACTTC; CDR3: CASSSLGTGHYEQYF
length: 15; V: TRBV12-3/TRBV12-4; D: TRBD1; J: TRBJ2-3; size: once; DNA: TGTGCCAGCACCTTGGGACAGTACGGCACAGATACGCAGTATTTT; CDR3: CASTLGQYGTDTQYF
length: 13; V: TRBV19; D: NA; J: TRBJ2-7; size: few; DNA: TGTGCCAGTAGTATTCGGGGGGCCTCGGAGCAGTACTTC; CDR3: CASSIRGASEQYF
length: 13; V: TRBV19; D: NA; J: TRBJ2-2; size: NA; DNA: TGTGCCAGTAGTCAGCCTAACACCGGGGAGCTGTTTTTT; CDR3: CASSQPNTGELFF
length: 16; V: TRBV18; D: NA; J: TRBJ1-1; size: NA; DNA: TGTGCCAGCTCACCGGGGTTCACAGGGACGACGCCTGAAGCTTTCTTT; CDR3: CASSPGFTGTTPEAFF
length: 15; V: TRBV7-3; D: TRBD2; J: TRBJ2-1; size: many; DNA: TGTGCCAGCAGTACACTAGCGGGACGATACAATGAGCAGTTCTTC; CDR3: CASSTLAGRYNEQFF
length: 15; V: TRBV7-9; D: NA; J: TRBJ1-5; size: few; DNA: TGTGCCAGCAGCTCTGACAGCTATAGCAATCAGCCCCAGCATTTT; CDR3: CASSSDSYSNQPQHF
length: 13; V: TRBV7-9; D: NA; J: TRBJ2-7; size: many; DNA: TGTGCCAGCAGCTTTCCCGAGGGGGTATGGCAGTACTTC; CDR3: CASSFPEGVWQYF
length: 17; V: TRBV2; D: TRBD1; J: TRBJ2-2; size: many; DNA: TGTGCCAGCAGGGCCGGCTTGGACAGGGCTAACACCGGGGAGCTGTTTTTT; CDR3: CASRAGLDRANTGELFF
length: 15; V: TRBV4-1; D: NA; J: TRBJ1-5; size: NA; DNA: TGCGCCAGCAGCCAACTGTTTTTGAGCAATCAGCCCCAGCATTTT; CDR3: CASSQLFLSNQPQHF
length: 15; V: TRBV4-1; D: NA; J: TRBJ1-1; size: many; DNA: TGCGCCAGCAGCCGGGGACTCGGGGATAACACTGAAGCTTTCTTT; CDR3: CASSRGLGDNTEAFF
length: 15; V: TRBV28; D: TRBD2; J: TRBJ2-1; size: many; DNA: TGTGCCAGCAGTTTTATAGCGGGGGGCAGGTATGAGCAGTTCTTC; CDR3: CASSFIAGGRYEQFF
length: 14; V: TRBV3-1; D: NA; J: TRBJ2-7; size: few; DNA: TGTGCCACCCAACGTGGGGGGCACCTCTACGAGCAGTACTTC; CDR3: CATQRGGHLYEQYF